These 19 T cell receptor beta chains were all obtained from the same sample, sequenced in a study of T cell repertoires in aging, cancer and after chemotherapy. The template was genomic DNA from peripheral blood, not RNA. Multiplex touch-down PCR with TRB-A/B primers amplified rearranged V-D-J TRB sequences. TCRdb reprocessed the multiplex PCR reads via MiXCR and lists one record per CDR3 protein. Of roughly 1,300 distinct CDR3 sequences in the sample, more than 45% were seen once. Sequenced: blood. The receptor source for this set is a human donor with a blood cancer.

This clonotype was recorded a few times. This sequence joins TRBV7-2 and TRBJ1-6; TRBD1 agrees at 8 bases. Germline values: CDR1 SGHTA, CDR2 FQGNSA. V lost 5 bases and J lost 10; bases outside the gene matches: 13. The CDR3 is made up of 16 amino acids. The CDR3 DNA reads as TGTGCCAGCAGCCCAATGGGGCAGGGGGCGCGCTCACCCCTCCACTTT. Its protein product is CASSPMGQGARSPLHF.

As regards this clonotype: One end of the junction does not line up with germline, which may come from a read error. The chain employs TRBV5-1 and TRBJ2-2, with 7 positions matching TRBD2. This CDR3 region has 15 residues. Germline CDR1 and CDR2: SGHRS and YFSETQ. The CDR3, as DNA: TGCGTCAGCAGCTTGGACGGGCGGGAGACCGGGGAGCTGTTTTTT. Its translation is CVSSLDGRETGELFF.

This clonotype is termed large. The genes are TRBV19 and TRBJ1-6, with D perhaps matching TRBD1 (6 bases). Trimming cost V 7 bases and J 0 bases, with 13 bases left between them. The CDR3 spans 16 residues. Germline V gene lookup returns CDR1 LNHDA and CDR2 SQIVND (reference sequence). The CDR3 loop reads CASTPTGSSYNSPLHF. CDR3 bases: TGTGCCAGTACCCCCACAGGGAGCTCCTATAATTCACCCCTCCACTTT.

This chain connects TRBV27 to TRBJ1-5, with TRBD1 matching over 10 bases. The CDR3 consists of 18 residues. CDR1 is MNHEY, CDR2 SMNVEV, per germline (reference sequence). The ends lost 5 bases at V and 0 bases at J; junction bases unmatched: 10. The CDR3 DNA reads as TGTGCCAGCAGTCCAGACAGGGGGCGGGGAGATAGCAATCAGCCCCAGCATTTT. The encoded protein is CASSPDRGRGDSNQPQHF.

The CDR3 loop is CASSLIGPEAFF. CDR3 bases: TGCGCCAGCAGCTTGATAGGGCCTGAAGCTTTCTTT. The chain has TRBV5-1 and TRBJ1-1; D remains unclear. Germline CDR1 and CDR2: SGHRS and YFSETQ. V lost 1 base and J lost 6, with 7 bases in between. The CDR3 contains 12 residues.

This clonotype was seen more than once but under ten times. The chain has TRBV20-1 and TRBJ1-4, with TRBD1 identical over 8 bases. This CDR3 comprises 15 residues. Germline CDR1 and CDR2: DFQATT and SNEGSKA (reference sequence). V dropped 6 bases and J dropped 4; count of bases not matched to a gene: 10. CDR3 in DNA: TGCAGTGCCCGATCTACAGGGGGTTTTAATGAAAAACTGTTTTTT. Residues: CSARSTGGFNEKLFF.

To note about this clonotype: The junction departs from the called germline gene at one end, perhaps through a read error. The V call is TRBV11-1, the J call TRBJ2-1, with 11 bases matching TRBD2. CDR1 is SGHAT, CDR2 FQDESV, per germline (reference sequence). The CDR3 contains 16 residues. The CDR3 is CASSPSGTSGYNKQFF. The CDR3 DNA reads as TGTGCCAGCAGCCCTAGTGGGACTAGCGGCTACAATAAGCAGTTCTTC.

V and J are TRBV7-4 and TRBJ2-1; either TRBD1 or TRBD2 may supply D (5 bases each). V lost 5 bases, J lost 0 bases, and 17 bases lay in between. The CDR3 is 17 amino acids. Per germline, CDR1 SGHVT and CDR2 SQSDAQ. In nucleotides, the CDR3 is TGTGCCAGCAGCGCCCAGGGTGGCACTAGCTCCTACAATGAGCAGTTCTTC. It encodes CASSAQGGTSSYNEQFF.

This clonotype was observed a handful of times. The rearrangement uses TRBV7-9 and TRBJ2-7; 15 bases agree with TRBD2. Germline values: CDR1 SEHNR, CDR2 FQNEAQ (reference sequence). V lost 5 bases and J lost 6; bases outside the gene matches: 14. The CDR3 has 18 residues. CDR3 residues: CASSRSGTSGRSRSEQYF. In nucleotides, the CDR3 is TGTGCCAGCAGCCGATCTGGGACTAGCGGGAGGTCACGGAGCGAGCAGTACTTC. Full variable domain (missing parts from reference TRBV7-9 and TRBJ2-7): DTGVSQNPRHKITKRGQNVTFRCDPISEHNRLYWYRQTLGQGPEFLTYFQNEAQLEKSRLLSDRFSAERPKGSFSTLEIQRTEQGDSAMYLCASSRSGTSGRSRSEQYFGPGTRLTVT.

This rearrangement joins TRBV24-1 to TRBJ2-1; no clear D. The CDR3 runs 13 residues. Trimming took 1 base from V and 8 from J, leaving 8 bases between them. Germline CDR1 reads KGHDR; CDR2 reads SFDVKD. The CDR3 DNA is TGTGCCACCAGTGATTTAAGGCTTGATGAGCAGTTCTTC. Translation gives CATSDLRLDEQFF.

This rearrangement joins TRBV6-4 to TRBJ2-1; D gene unclear. The CDR3 runs to 15 residues. The germline V gene has CDR1 MRHNA and CDR2 SNTAGT. V shed 2 bases and J shed 2 bases, with 10 bases lying between them. This CDR3 reads CASSDVAAAYNEQFF. The DNA of the CDR3 is TGTGCCAGCAGTGACGTCGCGGCAGCCTACAATGAGCAGTTCTTC.

This chain links TRBV7-2 with TRBJ2-3, with D unresolved. CDR1 and CDR2 from the germline V gene are SGHTA and FQGNSA. There are 13 residues in the CDR3. Trimming left V 3 bases short and J 1 base short, with 5 bases between. This CDR3 reads CASSFGRTDTQYF. The CDR3 DNA is TGTGCCAGCAGCTTCGGTCGCACAGATACGCAGTATTTT.

This clonotype counts as medium-sized. J is TRBJ1-5 and V is TRBV19; 9 bases map to TRBD1. The CDR3 length is 14 residues. Looked up from germline, CDR1 is LNHDA and CDR2 is SQIVND (reference sequence). V gave up 9 bases and J gave up 7 bases; unmatched junction bases: 10. CDR3 DNA: TGTGCCAGCTCACAACAGGGGGCGGAACAGCCCCAGCATTTT. Translation gives CASSQQGAEQPQHF.

V usage is TRBV11-1 and J usage is TRBJ2-3, with TRBD2 matching 9 bases. The CDR3 is 18 residues long. CDR1 SGHAT and CDR2 FQDESV come from the germline V gene (reference sequence). The V gene end was trimmed by 5 bases and the J gene end by 4 bases; junction bases not matched to a gene: 16. This chain's CDR3 is CASSPRGGAGGPADTQYF. CDR3 coding DNA: TGTGCCAGCAGCCCCCGGGGCGGTGCGGGAGGGCCAGCAGATACGCAGTATTTT.

This clonotype was detected once. The chain links TRBV6-1 to TRBJ1-1, with 9 bases matching TRBD1. Germline CDR1 MNHNS, CDR2 SASEGT. The CDR3 has 14 amino acids. After removal of 5 bases from V and 3 bases from J, the junction contained 4 bases not matched to a gene. The CDR3 reads CASSRDREYTEAFF. CDR3 sequence (DNA): TGTGCCAGCAGTCGGGACAGGGAATACACTGAAGCTTTCTTT.

By share, this clonotype counts as large (0.1 to 1%). J is TRBJ2-5 and V is TRBV4-2; the match to TRBD2 covers 9 bases. This CDR3 spans 13 amino acids. Germline V gene sequence: CDR1 LGHNA, CDR2 YNFKEQ. V dropped 5 bases and J dropped 5; count of bases not matched to a gene: 3. CDR3 sequence (DNA): TGTGCCAGCAGCGGGACTAGCCGTGAGACCCAGTACTTC. This encodes CASSGTSRETQYF.

The chain recombines TRBV30 with TRBJ1-1; D perhaps matches TRBD1 (5 bases). From germline, CDR1 is GTSNPN and CDR2 SVGIG (reference sequence). The V end lost 5 bases, the J end lost 3 bases, and 13 bases lay between the germline ends. CDR3 size: 13 residues. As DNA, the CDR3 is TGTGCCTGGGGGGGGATCTCGGACACTGAAGCTTTCTTT. This sequence encodes CAWGGISDTEAFF.

The rearrangement uses TRBV19 and TRBJ2-5; 7 nucleotides align to TRBD1. There are 18 residues in the CDR3. Per the germline V gene, CDR1 is LNHDA and CDR2 is SQIVND (reference sequence). After removal of 5 bases from V and 5 bases from J, the junction contained 20 bases not matched to a gene. The CDR3 nucleotides are TGTGCCAGTAGTTTGGCGACAACAGGGGCCGACAGGGAGGAGACCCAGTACTTC. Encoded protein: CASSLATTGADREETQYF.

The J gene is TRBJ2-3, the V gene TRBV5-4; 14 bases are shared with TRBD2. V shed 0 bases and J 6 bases; nucleotides not matched to a gene: 0. This CDR3 is built from 15 residues. Per germline, CDR1 SGHNT and CDR2 YYREEE (reference sequence). The CDR3 DNA reads TGTGCCAGCAGCTTGGGACTAGCGGGAGGGGATACGCAGTATTTT. Amino acid sequence: CASSLGLAGGDTQYF.